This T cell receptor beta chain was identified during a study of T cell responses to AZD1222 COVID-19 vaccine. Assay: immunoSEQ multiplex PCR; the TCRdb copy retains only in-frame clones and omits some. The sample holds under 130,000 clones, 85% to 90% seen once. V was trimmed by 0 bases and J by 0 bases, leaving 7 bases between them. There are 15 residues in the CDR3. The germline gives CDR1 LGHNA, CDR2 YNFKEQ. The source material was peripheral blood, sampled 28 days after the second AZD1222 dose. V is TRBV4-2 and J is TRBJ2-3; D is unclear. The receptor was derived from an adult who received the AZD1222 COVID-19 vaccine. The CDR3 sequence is CASSQDLISTDTQYF. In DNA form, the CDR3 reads TGTGCCAGCAGCCAAGACCTTATAAGCACAGATACGCAGTATTTT.